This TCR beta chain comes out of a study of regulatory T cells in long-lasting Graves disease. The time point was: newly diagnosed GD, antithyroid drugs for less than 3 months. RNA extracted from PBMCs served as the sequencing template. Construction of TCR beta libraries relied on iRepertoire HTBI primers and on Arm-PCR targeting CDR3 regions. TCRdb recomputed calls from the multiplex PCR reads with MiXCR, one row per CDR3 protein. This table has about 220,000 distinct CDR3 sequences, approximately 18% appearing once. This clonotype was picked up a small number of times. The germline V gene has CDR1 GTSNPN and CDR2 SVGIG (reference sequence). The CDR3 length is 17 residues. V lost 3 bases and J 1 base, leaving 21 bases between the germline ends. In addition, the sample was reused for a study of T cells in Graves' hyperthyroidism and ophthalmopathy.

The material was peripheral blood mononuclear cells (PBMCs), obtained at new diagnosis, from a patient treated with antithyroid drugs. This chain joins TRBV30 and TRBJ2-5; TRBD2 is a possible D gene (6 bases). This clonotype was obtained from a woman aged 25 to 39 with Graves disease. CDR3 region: CAWSGLLGTGIQETQYF. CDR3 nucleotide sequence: TGTGCCTGGAGCGGACTTCTCGGGACTGGAATCCAAGAGACCCAGTACTTC.